The 14 T cell receptor beta chains given below trace back to one sample, sequenced in a study of neoadjuvant anti-PD-1 for oral cavity cancer. Only in-frame clones appear in the TCRdb table, and some are missing; sequencing was by immunoSEQ multiplex PCR. In the table there are around 6,900 clones, roughly 69% of which are singletons. The sample in question was PBMCs, obtained before nivolumab (anti-PD-1) treatment. These receptors originate from a person aged 35-79 years with oral cavity squamous cell carcinoma.

This clone was counted only a few times. The J gene is TRBJ1-5, the V gene TRBV19, with D perhaps TRBD1 (6 bases). Germline CDR1 is LNHDA and CDR2 is SQIVND (reference sequence). The CDR3 sequence is 15 residues long. Trimming cost V 4 bases and J 2 bases, with 12 bases left between them. The CDR3 DNA reads TGTGCCAGTAGTACACAACAGGGAGGCAATCAGCCCCAGCATTTT. Its translation is CASSTQQGGNQPQHF.

The chain has TRBV28 and TRBJ2-1; 8 positions match TRBD1. The J segment lost 4 bases and the V segment lost 2 bases, leaving 4 bases of the junction unmatched. This CDR3 has 15 residues. Germline V gene data show CDR1 as MDHEN and CDR2 as SYDVKM. CDR3: CASSLMQGAYNEQFF. The CDR3 DNA sequence: TGTGCCAGCAGTTTAATGCAGGGGGCATACAATGAGCAGTTCTTC.

The chain employs TRBV4-1 and TRBJ1-2, with D tentatively TRBD1 (5 bases). CDR3 length equals 14 residues. Per germline, CDR1 MGHRA and CDR2 YSYEKL. Between the trimmed V and J ends, which lost 4 bases and 4 bases, there was a span of 13 bases. CDR3 sequence: CASSPRQGLYGYTF. The CDR3 nucleotides are TGCGCCAGCAGCCCTAGGCAGGGTCTCTATGGCTACACCTTC.

This clone has only a few counts. The chain employs TRBV7-9 and TRBJ1-2; possibly TRBD1 for D (6 bases). This CDR3 has 14 amino acids. Germline V gene lookup returns CDR1 SEHNR and CDR2 FQNEAQ (reference sequence). V was pared by 5 bases and J by 3 bases, with 13 bases between. The CDR3 loop reads CASSRGGQDYGYTF. The DNA of the CDR3 is TGTGCCAGCAGCCGCGGGGGGCAGGACTATGGCTACACCTTC.

This clone was counted between two and nine times. The chain carries TRBV9 and TRBJ1-1; the D gene is possibly TRBD1 (5 bases). The V end was cut by 3 bases, the J end by 7 bases, with 16 bases between. This CDR3 has 14 amino acids. Germline V lookup: CDR1 SGDLS, CDR2 YYNGEE. In DNA, the CDR3 is TGTGCCAGCAGCGCCCGTGACAGTTTCAGTGAAGCTTTCTTT. Translated: CASSARDSFSEAFF.

V and J are TRBV4-3 and TRBJ2-2; D unresolved. The CDR3 extends over 13 amino acids. The germline V gene encodes CDR1 LGHNA and CDR2 YSLEER. Trimming removed 0 bases from V and 6 bases from J, with 5 bases in between. CDR3 sequence (DNA): TGCGCCAGCAGCCAAGATAAAGCCGGGGAGCTGTTTTTT. Translating gives CASSQDKAGELFF.

The chain employs TRBV28 and TRBJ1-5; D is uncertain. Trimming left V 2 bases short and J 4 bases short, with 6 bases between. Germline V gene lookup returns CDR1 MDHEN and CDR2 SYDVKM. The CDR3 length is 13 residues. CDR3: CASSLNPNQPQHF. In DNA form, the CDR3 reads TGTGCCAGCAGTTTAAATCCAAATCAGCCCCAGCATTTT.

The chain carries TRBV18 and TRBJ2-7, with TRBD2 matching over 10 bases. Germline V gives CDR1 KGHSH, CDR2 LQKENI. V lost 2 bases to trimming and J lost 4 bases; unmatched junction nucleotides: 2. The CDR3 spans 14 residues. CDR3 sequence (DNA): TGTGCCAGCTCACCAGCTAGCGGGGGATACGAGCAGTACTTC. Translating gives CASSPASGGYEQYF.

This chain uses TRBV10-3 with TRBJ1-4; TRBD1 matches 7 bases. Germline CDR1 and CDR2: ENHRY and SYGVKD. V was pared by 2 bases and J by 5 bases, with 5 bases of the junction left unmatched. This CDR3 spans 15 amino acids. The CDR3 sequence is CAISEGDRQNEKLFF. CDR3 coding DNA: TGTGCCATCAGTGAGGGGGACAGACAGAATGAAAAACTGTTTTTT.

The gene calls are TRBV7-2 and TRBJ1-5; a weak D match, TRBD1 (5 bases). V dropped 2 bases and J dropped 7 bases, with 18 bases sitting between them. The CDR3 is 16 amino acids. Germline V CDR1 and CDR2: SGHTA, FQGNSA. Here the CDR3 DNA reads TGTGCCAGCAGCTTATTCCAAGGGCAGGGTTGGCAGCCCCAGCATTTT. Its protein is CASSLFQGQGWQPQHF.

The chain links TRBV7-9 to TRBJ2-7; D gene ambiguous. Between the trimmed V and J ends, which lost 6 bases and 0 bases, there was a span of 9 bases. Germline assignment: CDR1 SEHNR and CDR2 FQNEAQ (reference sequence). CDR3 length equals 13 residues. The CDR3 sequence is CASRDRASYEQYF. CDR3 nucleotide sequence: TGTGCCAGCAGAGATCGGGCCTCCTACGAGCAGTACTTC.

V and J are TRBV25-1 and TRBJ1-1; no definite D call. The CDR3 totals 12 residues. Germline CDR1 MGHDK, CDR2 SYGVNS. V was cut by 4 bases and J by 11 bases, with 14 bases left in between. The CDR3 loop is CASSVGPLNAFF. DNA of the CDR3: TGTGCCAGCAGTGTTGGGCCTTTAAATGCTTTCTTT.

The CDR3 bases are TGTGCCAGCAGCTTAGGTGTTGGGGAGACCCAGTACTTC. This gives the protein CASSLGVGETQYF. The V gene is TRBV11-3, the J gene TRBJ2-5, with unresolved D. Germline V gene sequence: CDR1 SGHNT, CDR2 YENEEA. Trimming took 1 base from V and 5 from J, leaving 8 bases between them. The CDR3 consists of 13 residues.

The rearrangement joins TRBV9 to TRBJ2-5; no clear D. Germline-derived CDR1 and CDR2 are SGDLS and YYNGEE. Trimming left V 0 bases short and J 5 bases short, with 11 bases between. This CDR3 region has 14 residues. CDR3 DNA: TGTGCCAGCAGCGTAGAGGCCCACCCGGAGACCCAGTACTTC. Amino acid sequence: CASSVEAHPETQYF.